Listed below are T cell receptor beta chains from one sample, sequenced in a study of PD-1 blockade in classical Hodgkin lymphoma. Sequencing used immunoSEQ multiplex PCR; TCRdb keeps in-frame clones, though not all of them. The sample holds about 97,000 clones, roughly 88% seen once. Sequenced material: peripheral blood mononuclear cells (PBMCs), taken at baseline. The receptor source for this set is a human donor with classical Hodgkin lymphoma. Both conserved end residues are part of each CDR3. Fields, in order: clone size, D gene, V gene, J gene, CDR3 DNA, CDR3 protein. The D gene is left open where the match is weak. The listing skips clone size in some rows; elsewhere it reads once, few, many or a size class.

clone size: .
D gene: .
V gene: TRBV2
J gene: TRBJ1-3
CDR3 DNA: TGTGCCAGCAGGACAGCGAACTCTGGAAACACCATATATTTT
CDR3 protein: CASRTANSGNTIYF

clone size: .
D gene: .
V gene: TRBV10-3
J gene: TRBJ2-7
CDR3 DNA: TGTGCCATCAGCCAGGACAAACGCTCCTACGAGCAGTACTTC
CDR3 protein: CAISQDKRSYEQYF

clone size: .
D gene: TRBD1
V gene: TRBV5-5
J gene: TRBJ1-1
CDR3 DNA: TGTGCCAGCAGCCTATACGACAGGGCGAACACTGAAGCTTTCTTT
CDR3 protein: CASSLYDRANTEAFF

clone size: .
D gene: .
V gene: TRBV7-9
J gene: TRBJ1-2
CDR3 DNA: TGTGCCAGCAGCTTAGGCGATGGGAGCTACACCTTC
CDR3 protein: CASSLGDGSYTF

clone size: .
D gene: .
V gene: TRBV28
J gene: TRBJ1-5
CDR3 DNA: TGTGCCAGCAGTTTATTCGTCGGGGGGGCGAGTCAGCCCCAGCATTTT
CDR3 protein: CASSLFVGGASQPQHF

clone size: .
D gene: .
V gene: TRBV28
J gene: TRBJ1-1
CDR3 DNA: TGTGCCAGCAGTCGCCCGGGGTGGGACACTGAAGCTTTCTTT
CDR3 protein: CASSRPGWDTEAFF

clone size: .
D gene: TRBD1
V gene: TRBV4-2
J gene: TRBJ2-7
CDR3 DNA: TGTGCCAGCAGCCTGGGACAGACCTCCGTGGACGAGCAGTACTTC
CDR3 protein: CASSLGQTSVDEQYF

clone size: .
D gene: TRBD1
V gene: TRBV5-4
J gene: TRBJ2-7
CDR3 DNA: TGTGCCAGCAGCTCGCCTCGGGACAGGGTTGACGAGCAGTACTTC
CDR3 protein: CASSSPRDRVDEQYF

clone size: .
D gene: TRBD2
V gene: TRBV13
J gene: TRBJ2-1
CDR3 DNA: TGTGCCAGCAGCCGCCCGGGGGGGACTGGACCCTACAATGAGCAGTTCTTC
CDR3 protein: CASSRPGGTGPYNEQFF

clone size: .
D gene: .
V gene: TRBV28
J gene: TRBJ2-2
CDR3 DNA: TGTGCCAGCAGTTTTCGGAGCACCGGGGAGCTGTTTTTT
CDR3 protein: CASSFRSTGELFF

clone size: .
D gene: .
V gene: TRBV2
J gene: TRBJ1-2
CDR3 DNA: TGTGCCAGCTCCAAGGGGGGACAAATTAAGGATGGCTACACCTTC
CDR3 protein: CASSKGGQIKDGYTF

clone size: once
D gene: .
V gene: TRBV6-1
J gene: TRBJ2-3
CDR3 DNA: TGTGCCAGCAGTGAAGAGAGGGCCCCAGATACGCAGTATTTT
CDR3 protein: CASSEERAPDTQYF

clone size: once
D gene: .
V gene: TRBV10-3
J gene: TRBJ1-2
CDR3 DNA: TGTGCCATCAGTGAGCAGGAGGGTAACTATGGCTACACCTTC
CDR3 protein: CAISEQEGNYGYTF

clone size: once
D gene: TRBD1
V gene: TRBV12-5
J gene: TRBJ1-5
CDR3 DNA: TGTGCTAGTGGTCCCGGGACAGGCGATCAGCCCCAGCATTTT
CDR3 protein: CASGPGTGDQPQHF

clone size: few
D gene: TRBD1
V gene: TRBV15
J gene: TRBJ1-4
CDR3 DNA: TGTGCCACCAGCAGAGATCCCGGGACAGACGAAAAACTGTTTTTT
CDR3 protein: CATSRDPGTDEKLFF

clone size: .
D gene: .
V gene: TRBV5-4
J gene: TRBJ2-2
CDR3 DNA: TGCGCCAGCAGCCAAGGGTCTGGGACCGGGGAGCTGTTTTTT
CDR3 protein: CASSQGSGTGELFF

clone size: .
D gene: TRBD1
V gene: TRBV6-1
J gene: TRBJ1-1
CDR3 DNA: TGTGCCAGCAGTGGACAGGGGGCCCCTGAAGCTTTCTTT
CDR3 protein: CASSGQGAPEAFF

clone size: .
D gene: .
V gene: TRBV6-6
J gene: TRBJ1-4
CDR3 DNA: TGTGCCAGCAGGCCAACCGGGTGGGGTGAAAAACTGTTTTTT
CDR3 protein: CASRPTGWGEKLFF

clone size: few
D gene: .
V gene: TRBV7-8
J gene: TRBJ2-2
CDR3 DNA: TGTGCCAGCAGCGGAGCCGGGACCCTGGGCGGGGAGCTGTTTTTT
CDR3 protein: CASSGAGTLGGELFF

clone size: .
D gene: .
V gene: TRBV21-1
J gene: TRBJ2-1
CDR3 DNA: TGTGCCAGCAGCAAAGCGCTTCCCCAGTCGGGGGACAATGAGCAGTTCTTC
CDR3 protein: CASSKALPQSGDNEQFF

clone size: .
D gene: .
V gene: TRBV7-2
J gene: TRBJ2-5
CDR3 DNA: TGTGCCAGCATCCTCCAAGAGACCCAGTACTTC
CDR3 protein: CASILQETQYF

clone size: .
D gene: .
V gene: TRBV27
J gene: TRBJ2-2
CDR3 DNA: TGTGCCAGCAGTTTTTGGGGGATAGCGAACACCGGGGAGCTGTTTTTT
CDR3 protein: CASSFWGIANTGELFF

clone size: .
D gene: .
V gene: TRBV5-5
J gene: TRBJ2-2
CDR3 DNA: TGTGCCAGCAGCCTCTATCAGGGTTTGAACACCGGGGAGCTGTTTTTT
CDR3 protein: CASSLYQGLNTGELFF

clone size: .
D gene: TRBD1
V gene: TRBV6-5
J gene: TRBJ2-7
CDR3 DNA: TGTGCCAGCACTGGGACAGGTCGTTACGAGCAGTACTTC
CDR3 protein: CASTGTGRYEQYF

clone size: .
D gene: .
V gene: TRBV27
J gene: TRBJ2-5
CDR3 DNA: TGTGCCACCCCCGGGGGACGGCAAGAGACCCAGTACTTC
CDR3 protein: CATPGGRQETQYF

clone size: .
D gene: .
V gene: TRBV6-6
J gene: TRBJ1-2
CDR3 DNA: TGTGCCAGCAGTTACTCCCAGGGAATGGGTGGCTACACCTTC
CDR3 protein: CASSYSQGMGGYTF

clone size: .
D gene: TRBD2
V gene: TRBV5-6
J gene: TRBJ2-5
CDR3 DNA: TGTGCCAGCAGCCCCCTCGGGGGGGGAGTATTAGAGACCCAGTACTTC
CDR3 protein: CASSPLGGGVLETQYF

clone size: few
D gene: .
V gene: TRBV5-6
J gene: TRBJ1-3
CDR3 DNA: TGTGCCAGCAGCTTGTCAGGGGCCAACTCTGGAAACACCATATATTTT
CDR3 protein: CASSLSGANSGNTIYF

clone size: .
D gene: .
V gene: TRBV10-2
J gene: TRBJ1-4
CDR3 DNA: TGCGCCAGCAGTGAAGTAGGGAATGGTAATGAAAAACTGTTTTTT
CDR3 protein: CASSEVGNGNEKLFF

clone size: .
D gene: .
V gene: TRBV18
J gene: TRBJ2-1
CDR3 DNA: TGTGCCAGCTCACCACCCTTAGGGCGAACCTACAATGAGCAGTTCTTC
CDR3 protein: CASSPPLGRTYNEQFF

clone size: .
D gene: .
V gene: TRBV6-5
J gene: TRBJ2-7
CDR3 DNA: TGTGCCAGCAGTTACCGGCGTTCCTACGAGCAGTACTTC
CDR3 protein: CASSYRRSYEQYF

clone size: .
D gene: TRBD1
V gene: TRBV5-1
J gene: TRBJ2-7
CDR3 DNA: TGCGCCAGCAGCTTGGGACAGGGGGGCCTAAAGACCTACGAGCAGTACTTC
CDR3 protein: CASSLGQGGLKTYEQYF

clone size: .
D gene: .
V gene: TRBV7-9
J gene: TRBJ2-1
CDR3 DNA: TGTGCCAGCAGCTTAGAGGTTCGTTACAATGAGCAGTTCTTC
CDR3 protein: CASSLEVRYNEQFF

clone size: .
D gene: TRBD2
V gene: TRBV10-3
J gene: TRBJ2-1
CDR3 DNA: TGTGCCATCCGGGCTAGCGGGAGGAAGGGGAGTGGTGGTGAGCAGTTCTTC
CDR3 protein: CAIRASGRKGSGGEQFF

clone size: .
D gene: .
V gene: TRBV7-3
J gene: TRBJ2-5
CDR3 DNA: TGTGCCAGCAGCCGAATTGGGGGAGTGAGTGAGACCCAGTACTTC
CDR3 protein: CASSRIGGVSETQYF

clone size: .
D gene: .
V gene: TRBV10-3
J gene: TRBJ2-7
CDR3 DNA: TGTGCCATCAGTGAGGACCTCTCGTACGACGAGCAGTACTTC
CDR3 protein: CAISEDLSYDEQYF

clone size: .
D gene: .
V gene: TRBV7-2
J gene: TRBJ2-1
CDR3 DNA: TGTGCCAGCCGGATGTTTTACGAGGGAAATGAGCAGTTCTTC
CDR3 protein: CASRMFYEGNEQFF

clone size: .
D gene: .
V gene: TRBV6-5
J gene: TRBJ1-2
CDR3 DNA: TGTGCCAGCAGTTACGGGAAGTCTAACTATGGCTACACCTTC
CDR3 protein: CASSYGKSNYGYTF

clone size: .
D gene: TRBD2
V gene: TRBV28
J gene: TRBJ2-7
CDR3 DNA: TGTGCCAGCACCGGGGGGGCGACAGTAGGCGAGCAGTACTTC
CDR3 protein: CASTGGATVGEQYF

clone size: few
D gene: .
V gene: TRBV12-2
J gene: TRBJ2-2
CDR3 DNA: TGTGCAAGTCGCTTAATGGTTGGCGGGACCGGGGAGCTGTTTTTT
CDR3 protein: CASRLMVGGTGELFF

clone size: .
D gene: .
V gene: TRBV7-8
J gene: TRBJ2-3
CDR3 DNA: TGTGCCAGCAGCTTAGCCGTCCTCACAGATACGCAGTATTTT
CDR3 protein: CASSLAVLTDTQYF

clone size: .
D gene: .
V gene: TRBV5-5
J gene: TRBJ2-7
CDR3 DNA: TGTGCCAGCAGCTTGGTTCCAGGCGAGTCCTACGAGCAGTACTTC
CDR3 protein: CASSLVPGESYEQYF